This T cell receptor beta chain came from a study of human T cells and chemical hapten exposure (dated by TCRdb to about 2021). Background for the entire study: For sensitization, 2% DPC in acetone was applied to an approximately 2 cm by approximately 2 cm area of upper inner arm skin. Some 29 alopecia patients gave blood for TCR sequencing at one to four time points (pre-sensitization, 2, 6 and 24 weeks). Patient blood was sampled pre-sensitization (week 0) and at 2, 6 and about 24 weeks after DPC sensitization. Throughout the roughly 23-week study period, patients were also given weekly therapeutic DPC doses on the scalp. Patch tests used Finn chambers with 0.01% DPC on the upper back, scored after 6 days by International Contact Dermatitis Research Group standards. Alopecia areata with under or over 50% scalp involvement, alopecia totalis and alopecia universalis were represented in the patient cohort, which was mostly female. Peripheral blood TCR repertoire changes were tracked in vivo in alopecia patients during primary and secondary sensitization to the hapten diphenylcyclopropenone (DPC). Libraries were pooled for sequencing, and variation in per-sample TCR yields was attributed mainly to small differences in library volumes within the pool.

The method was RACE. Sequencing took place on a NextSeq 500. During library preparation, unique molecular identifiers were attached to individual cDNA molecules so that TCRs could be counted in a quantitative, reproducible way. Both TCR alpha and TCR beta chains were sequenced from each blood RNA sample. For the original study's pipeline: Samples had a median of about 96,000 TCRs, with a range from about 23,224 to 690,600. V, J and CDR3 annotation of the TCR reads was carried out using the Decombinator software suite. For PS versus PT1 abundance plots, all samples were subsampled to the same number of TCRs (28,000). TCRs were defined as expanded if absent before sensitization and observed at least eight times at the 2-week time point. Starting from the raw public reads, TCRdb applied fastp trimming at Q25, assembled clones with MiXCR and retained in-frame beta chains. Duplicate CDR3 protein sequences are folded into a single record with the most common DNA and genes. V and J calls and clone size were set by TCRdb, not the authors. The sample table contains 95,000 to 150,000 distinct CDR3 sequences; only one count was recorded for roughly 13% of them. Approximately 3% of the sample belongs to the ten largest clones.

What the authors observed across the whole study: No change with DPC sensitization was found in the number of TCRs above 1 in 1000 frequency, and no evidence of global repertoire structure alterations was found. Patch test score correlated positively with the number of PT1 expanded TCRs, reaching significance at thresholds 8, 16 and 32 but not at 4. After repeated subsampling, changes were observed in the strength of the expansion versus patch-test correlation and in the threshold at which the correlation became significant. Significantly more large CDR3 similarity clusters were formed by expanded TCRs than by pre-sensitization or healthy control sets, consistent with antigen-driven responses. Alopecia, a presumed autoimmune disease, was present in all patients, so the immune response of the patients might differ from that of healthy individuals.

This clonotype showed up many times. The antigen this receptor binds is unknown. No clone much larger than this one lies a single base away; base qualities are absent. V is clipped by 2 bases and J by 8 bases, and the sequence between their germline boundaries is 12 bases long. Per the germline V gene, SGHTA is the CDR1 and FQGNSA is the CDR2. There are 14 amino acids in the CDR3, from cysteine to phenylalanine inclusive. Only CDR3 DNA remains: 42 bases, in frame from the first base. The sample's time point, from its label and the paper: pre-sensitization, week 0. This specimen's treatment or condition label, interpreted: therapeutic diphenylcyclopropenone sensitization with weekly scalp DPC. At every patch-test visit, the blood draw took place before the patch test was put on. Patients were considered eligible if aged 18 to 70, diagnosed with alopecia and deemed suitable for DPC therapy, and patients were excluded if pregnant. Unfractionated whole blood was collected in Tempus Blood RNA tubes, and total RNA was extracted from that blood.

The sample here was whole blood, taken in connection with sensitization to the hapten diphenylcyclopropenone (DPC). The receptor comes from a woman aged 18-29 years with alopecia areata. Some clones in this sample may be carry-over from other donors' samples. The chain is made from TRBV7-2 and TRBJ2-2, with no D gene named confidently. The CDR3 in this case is CASSLRRTMGELFF. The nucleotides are TGTGCCAGCAGCTTAAGGCGGACGATGGGGGAGCTGTTTTTT.